The rows below give T cell receptor beta chains drawn from one sample of a study of T cells in Graves' hyperthyroidism and ophthalmopathy. TCRdb reprocessed the multiplex PCR reads with MiXCR, giving one entry per CDR3 protein. Of some 740,000 distinct CDR3 sequences in the sample, roughly 15% are singletons; the top ten hold roughly 10%. Material: blood. The receptor source for this set is a woman younger than 35 with Graves' hyperthyroidism. The CDR3 runs from the conserved cysteine through the conserved F or W. D genes are given only for firm matches. Only part of the rows carry a size: once, few, many, or a class if the clone is expanded.

j_gene: TRBJ2-7
d_gene: .
abundance: many
v_gene: TRBV2
CDR3aa: CASSQQGKAYEQYF
CDR3nt: TGTGCCAGCAGTCAACAGGGTAAGGCCTACGAGCAGTACTTC

j_gene: TRBJ2-2
d_gene: TRBD2
abundance: .
v_gene: TRBV11-2
CDR3aa: CASSLWALAGAGELFF
CDR3nt: TGTGCCAGCAGCTTATGGGCGCTAGCGGGAGCCGGGGAGCTGTTTTTT

j_gene: TRBJ1-1
d_gene: .
abundance: many
v_gene: TRBV5-1
CDR3aa: CASSLEQPGSEAFF
CDR3nt: TGCGCCAGCAGCTTGGAACAGCCTGGGTCTGAAGCTTTCTTT

j_gene: TRBJ2-7
d_gene: .
abundance: .
v_gene: TRBV10-3
CDR3aa: CAISTSGAGYEQYF
CDR3nt: TGTGCCATCAGTACCAGTGGGGCCGGGTACGAGCAGTACTTC

j_gene: TRBJ2-3
d_gene: .
abundance: few
v_gene: TRBV12-3/TRBV12-4
CDR3aa: CASSFKGTDTQYF
CDR3nt: TGTGCCAGCAGTTTTAAGGGCACAGATACGCAGTATTTT

j_gene: TRBJ2-2
d_gene: TRBD1
abundance: few
v_gene: TRBV30
CDR3aa: CACRGGGQVNTGELFF
CDR3nt: TGTGCCTGCCGAGGTGGGGGACAGGTGAACACCGGGGAGCTGTTTTTT

j_gene: TRBJ1-1
d_gene: .
abundance: .
v_gene: TRBV7-9
CDR3aa: CASSTRGENTEAFF
CDR3nt: TGTGCCAGCAGCACTAGGGGAGAGAACACTGAAGCTTTCTTT

j_gene: TRBJ2-1
d_gene: TRBD2
abundance: .
v_gene: TRBV19
CDR3aa: CASSNLLAGGPDNEQFF
CDR3nt: TGTGCCAGTAGTAACCTTTTAGCGGGAGGGCCGGACAATGAGCAGTTCTTC

j_gene: TRBJ2-6
d_gene: TRBD1
abundance: .
v_gene: TRBV12-3/TRBV12-4
CDR3aa: CASSLTQGAASGANVLTF
CDR3nt: TGTGCCAGCAGTTTAACACAGGGGGCTGCGTCCGGGGCCAACGTCCTGACTTTC

j_gene: TRBJ2-7
d_gene: .
abundance: few
v_gene: TRBV4-1
CDR3aa: CASSQQGGLREQYF
CDR3nt: TGCGCCAGCAGCCAACAAGGGGGTTTGAGGGAGCAGTACTTC

j_gene: TRBJ1-2
d_gene: .
abundance: few
v_gene: TRBV4-2
CDR3aa: CASSQDWANPYGYTF
CDR3nt: TGTGCCAGCAGCCAAGATTGGGCAAACCCCTATGGCTACACCTTC

j_gene: TRBJ2-7
d_gene: TRBD1
abundance: .
v_gene: TRBV10-3
CDR3aa: CAISESKRGRKDEQYF
CDR3nt: TGTGCCATCAGTGAGTCGAAGAGGGGGCGCAAGGACGAGCAGTACTTC

j_gene: TRBJ2-1
d_gene: .
abundance: .
v_gene: TRBV9
CDR3aa: CASSVVVYSNEQFF
CDR3nt: TGTGCCAGCAGCGTAGTGGTCTACTCTAATGAGCAGTTCTTC

j_gene: TRBJ2-7
d_gene: TRBD2
abundance: .
v_gene: TRBV4-1
CDR3aa: CASSQVGLGGSKKEGQYF
CDR3nt: TGCGCCAGCAGCCAAGTAGGTCTGGGCGGGAGTAAAAAGGAGGGGCAGTACTTC

j_gene: TRBJ2-3
d_gene: .
abundance: many
v_gene: TRBV6-1
CDR3aa: CASSGRGRNTDTQYF
CDR3nt: TGTGCCAGCAGCGGTAGAGGGCGGAACACAGATACGCAGTATTTT

j_gene: TRBJ2-1
d_gene: .
abundance: .
v_gene: TRBV20-1
CDR3aa: CSARKGGPGGLKEQFF
CDR3nt: TGCAGTGCTAGGAAGGGGGGGCCGGGAGGACTCAAAGAGCAGTTCTTC

j_gene: TRBJ2-3
d_gene: .
abundance: many
v_gene: TRBV13
CDR3aa: CASSPEGSRTDTQYF
CDR3nt: TGTGCCAGCAGCCCAGAGGGGTCGCGCACAGATACGCAGTATTTT

j_gene: TRBJ1-1
d_gene: .
abundance: many
v_gene: TRBV11-2
CDR3aa: CASNRPRNAEAFF
CDR3nt: TGTGCCAGCAATCGCCCAAGGAACGCTGAAGCTTTCTTT

j_gene: TRBJ1-2
d_gene: .
abundance: many
v_gene: TRBV20-1
CDR3aa: CSARVRSREDYGYTF
CDR3nt: TGCAGTGCTAGAGTCAGATCTAGGGAGGACTATGGCTACACCTTC

j_gene: TRBJ2-5
d_gene: .
abundance: .
v_gene: TRBV28
CDR3aa: CASGGLLQETQYF
CDR3nt: TGTGCCAGCGGTGGACTGTTACAAGAGACCCAGTACTTC

j_gene: TRBJ2-3
d_gene: .
abundance: many
v_gene: TRBV11-2
CDR3aa: CASSLTGSFTDTQYF
CDR3nt: TGTGCCAGCAGTCTCACAGGGAGCTTCACAGATACGCAGTATTTT

j_gene: TRBJ1-2
d_gene: .
abundance: many
v_gene: TRBV11-2
CDR3aa: CASSSTKTVAYGYTF
CDR3nt: TGTGCCAGCAGCTCCACAAAGACAGTTGCCTATGGCTACACCTTC

j_gene: TRBJ2-7
d_gene: .
abundance: many
v_gene: TRBV5-1
CDR3aa: CASSLEDRSEQYF
CDR3nt: TGCGCCAGCAGCTTGGAAGACAGGAGCGAGCAGTACTTC

j_gene: TRBJ2-7
d_gene: TRBD1
abundance: many
v_gene: TRBV28
CDR3aa: CASRESGQLYEQYF
CDR3nt: TGTGCCAGCAGGGAGTCGGGACAGCTATACGAGCAGTACTTC

j_gene: TRBJ2-4
d_gene: .
abundance: many
v_gene: TRBV2
CDR3aa: CASSTGPRGGKDIQYF
CDR3nt: TGTGCCAGCAGTACCGGGCCTAGGGGGGGTAAAGACATTCAGTACTTC

j_gene: TRBJ2-1
d_gene: TRBD2
abundance: many
v_gene: TRBV27
CDR3aa: CASSPISGIYNEQFF
CDR3nt: TGTGCCAGCTCTCCGATCAGCGGGATTTACAATGAGCAGTTCTTC

j_gene: TRBJ1-6
d_gene: TRBD1
abundance: .
v_gene: TRBV27
CDR3aa: CASSASPLQGGLSPLHF
CDR3nt: TGTGCCAGCAGCGCGTCACCTCTACAGGGGGGACTCTCACCCCTCCACTTT

j_gene: TRBJ2-5
d_gene: .
abundance: .
v_gene: TRBV30
CDR3aa: CAWSLYLPGMETQYF
CDR3nt: TGTGCCTGGAGTTTATATCTCCCCGGGATGGAGACCCAGTACTTC

j_gene: TRBJ2-1
d_gene: .
abundance: .
v_gene: TRBV30
CDR3aa: CAWGKLAGPLYNEQFF
CDR3nt: TGTGCCTGGGGCAAGCTGGCGGGACCTCTTTACAATGAGCAGTTCTTC

j_gene: TRBJ1-5
d_gene: .
abundance: .
v_gene: TRBV6-2/TRBV6-3
CDR3aa: CASSAVVLGSNQPQHF
CDR3nt: TGTGCCAGCAGTGCGGTCGTCCTGGGTAGCAATCAGCCCCAGCATTTT

j_gene: TRBJ1-5
d_gene: .
abundance: .
v_gene: TRBV19
CDR3aa: CTSSIEGGMGNQPQHF
CDR3nt: TGTACCAGTAGTATAGAGGGAGGTATGGGTAATCAGCCCCAGCATTTT

j_gene: TRBJ1-4
d_gene: TRBD1
abundance: .
v_gene: TRBV2
CDR3aa: CASIPGQGREKLFF
CDR3nt: TGTGCCAGCATCCCGGGACAGGGACGTGAAAAACTGTTTTTT

j_gene: TRBJ2-7
d_gene: .
abundance: few
v_gene: TRBV27
CDR3aa: CASRTSFSGYEQYF
CDR3nt: TGTGCCAGCCGAACGAGTTTTTCGGGCTACGAGCAGTACTTC

j_gene: TRBJ2-5
d_gene: .
abundance: many
v_gene: TRBV20-1
CDR3aa: CSASPAGSLETQYF
CDR3nt: TGCAGTGCTAGCCCCGCAGGTTCCTTAGAGACCCAGTACTTC

j_gene: TRBJ2-2
d_gene: TRBD1
abundance: .
v_gene: TRBV7-9
CDR3aa: CASSPRDRERGSAGELFF
CDR3nt: TGTGCCAGCAGCCCCCGGGACAGGGAGCGCGGGAGCGCCGGGGAGCTGTTTTTT

j_gene: TRBJ2-3
d_gene: TRBD2
abundance: many
v_gene: TRBV10-3
CDR3aa: CAISDLGTSGSSQYF
CDR3nt: TGTGCCATCAGTGACCTCGGGACTAGCGGGAGTTCGCAGTATTTT

j_gene: TRBJ2-1
d_gene: TRBD2
abundance: .
v_gene: TRBV20-1
CDR3aa: CSARGLAGASYNEQFF
CDR3nt: TGCAGTGCCAGAGGACTAGCGGGAGCCTCCTACAATGAGCAGTTCTTC

j_gene: TRBJ2-3
d_gene: TRBD2
abundance: many
v_gene: TRBV6-2/TRBV6-3
CDR3aa: CASSYHSGSAVSTDTQYF
CDR3nt: TGTGCCAGCAGTTATCATAGCGGGAGTGCTGTGAGCACAGATACGCAGTATTTT

j_gene: TRBJ1-2
d_gene: .
abundance: .
v_gene: TRBV19
CDR3aa: CASSMALPPGYGYTF
CDR3nt: TGTGCCAGTAGTATGGCTCTTCCCCCCGGCTATGGCTACACCTTC

j_gene: TRBJ1-6
d_gene: TRBD1
abundance: many
v_gene: TRBV10-3
CDR3aa: CAISERTGGVNSPLHF
CDR3nt: TGTGCCATCAGTGAAAGGACAGGGGGCGTTAATTCACCCCTCCACTTT

j_gene: TRBJ2-1
d_gene: TRBD1
abundance: .
v_gene: TRBV7-9
CDR3aa: CASSWGTGIGFNEQFF
CDR3nt: TGTGCCAGCAGCTGGGGGACAGGGATTGGATTTAATGAGCAGTTCTTC

j_gene: TRBJ1-1
d_gene: TRBD1
abundance: few
v_gene: TRBV28
CDR3aa: CASSAADRGGTEAFF
CDR3nt: TGTGCCAGCAGTGCCGCGGACAGGGGAGGCACTGAAGCTTTCTTT

j_gene: TRBJ1-5
d_gene: TRBD1
abundance: .
v_gene: TRBV28
CDR3aa: CASSPPAGQDDQPQHF
CDR3nt: TGTGCCAGCAGCCCACCCGCCGGACAGGATGACCAGCCCCAGCATTTT

j_gene: TRBJ2-7
d_gene: .
abundance: many
v_gene: TRBV11-2
CDR3aa: CASSLEVRQGINEQYF
CDR3nt: TGTGCCAGCAGCTTAGAGGTCAGGCAGGGGATCAACGAGCAGTACTTC

j_gene: TRBJ2-1
d_gene: TRBD2
abundance: many
v_gene: TRBV12-5
CDR3aa: CASGLGSGLAYNEQFF
CDR3nt: TGTGCTAGTGGTTTGGGTAGCGGGTTAGCTTACAATGAGCAGTTCTTC

j_gene: TRBJ2-1
d_gene: TRBD2
abundance: few
v_gene: TRBV5-1
CDR3aa: CASSSLGAGGHNEQFF
CDR3nt: TGCGCCAGCAGCTCCTTGGGGGCGGGAGGGCACAATGAGCAGTTCTTC

j_gene: TRBJ1-1
d_gene: .
abundance: few
v_gene: TRBV27
CDR3aa: CASSLWANTEAFF
CDR3nt: TGTGCCAGCAGTTTATGGGCCAACACTGAAGCTTTCTTT

j_gene: TRBJ2-7
d_gene: TRBD2
abundance: many
v_gene: TRBV20-1
CDR3aa: CSAAPGSGTRGQYF
CDR3nt: TGCAGTGCCGCCCCGGGTAGCGGGACACGGGGGCAGTACTTC

j_gene: TRBJ1-2
d_gene: TRBD1
abundance: .
v_gene: TRBV11-1
CDR3aa: CASSLAGQGWGYTF
CDR3nt: TGTGCCAGCAGCTTAGCTGGACAGGGGTGGGGCTACACCTTC

j_gene: TRBJ2-1
d_gene: TRBD2
abundance: .
v_gene: TRBV2
CDR3aa: CASSEAPSGRTRGNEQFF
CDR3nt: TGTGCCAGCAGTGAAGCGCCTAGCGGGAGGACCCGTGGCAATGAGCAGTTCTTC

j_gene: TRBJ2-3
d_gene: TRBD2
abundance: many
v_gene: TRBV20-1
CDR3aa: CSPRQGSGSGTDTQYF
CDR3nt: TGCAGCCCCAGGCAAGGTAGCGGGAGCGGGACAGATACGCAGTATTTT

j_gene: TRBJ2-7
d_gene: .
abundance: many
v_gene: TRBV13
CDR3aa: CASSLEEGSEQYF
CDR3nt: TGTGCCAGCAGCTTAGAGGAGGGGAGCGAGCAGTACTTC

j_gene: TRBJ1-5
d_gene: .
abundance: .
v_gene: TRBV5-8
CDR3aa: CASRPPWGGPQHF
CDR3nt: TGTGCCAGCAGGCCGCCGTGGGGGGGTCCCCAGCATTTT

j_gene: TRBJ1-4
d_gene: .
abundance: .
v_gene: TRBV7-9
CDR3aa: CASSLYEEKLFF
CDR3nt: TGTGCCAGCAGTTTGTACGAGGAAAAACTGTTTTTT

j_gene: TRBJ2-7
d_gene: .
abundance: many
v_gene: TRBV27
CDR3aa: CASSSIWPGRLDEQYF
CDR3nt: TGTGCCAGCAGTTCGATATGGCCGGGACGGTTAGACGAGCAGTACTTC

j_gene: TRBJ1-2
d_gene: .
abundance: few
v_gene: TRBV18
CDR3aa: CASSPPAGPLPYGYTF
CDR3nt: TGTGCCAGCTCACCACCCGCAGGGCCCCTCCCTTATGGCTACACCTTC

j_gene: TRBJ2-5
d_gene: TRBD1
abundance: .
v_gene: TRBV9
CDR3aa: CASSVGGAGGLETQYF
CDR3nt: TGTGCCAGCAGCGTAGGGGGAGCAGGGGGCCTTGAGACCCAGTACTTC